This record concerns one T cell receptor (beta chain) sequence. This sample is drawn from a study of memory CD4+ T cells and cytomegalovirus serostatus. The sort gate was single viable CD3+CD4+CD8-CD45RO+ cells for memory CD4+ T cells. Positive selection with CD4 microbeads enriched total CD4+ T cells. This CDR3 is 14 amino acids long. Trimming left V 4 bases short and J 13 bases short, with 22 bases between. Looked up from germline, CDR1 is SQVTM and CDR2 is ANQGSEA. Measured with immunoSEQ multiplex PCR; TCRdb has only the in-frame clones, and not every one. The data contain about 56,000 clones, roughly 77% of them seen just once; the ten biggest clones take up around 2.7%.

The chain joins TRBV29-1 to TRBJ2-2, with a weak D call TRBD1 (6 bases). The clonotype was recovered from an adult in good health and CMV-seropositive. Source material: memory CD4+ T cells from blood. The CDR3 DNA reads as TGCAGCGTTGCCGGGACATCTTCTTCTCGGACGCTGTTTTTT. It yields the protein CSVAGTSSSRTLFF.